The present T cell receptor beta chain was sequenced within a study of blood T cell repertoires in COVID-19. Study summary: Donors in the United States, Italy and Spain gave samples during acute or convalescent COVID-19. In each case, the material was cDNA or gDNA derived from T cells, B-cell-depleted T cells, or PBMCs.

As originally analysed: Amplification from reference gene primers served as the basis for estimated nucleated cell counts. The table came from immunoSEQ multiplex PCR; TCRdb's copy has only in-frame clones and leaves some out. V, J and clone size derive from that table, while D and trimming were established from the DNA sequence. The sample records 200,000 to 250,000 clones, about 83% being singletons. This clone is a singleton in its sample. The germline gives CDR1 LNHDA, CDR2 SQIVND (reference sequence). The CDR3 runs to 14 residues. V was clipped by 7 bases and J by 4 bases, with 16 bases between them. Symptom resolution, clearance, or two negative PCRs marked the recovered donors of Cohort 3.

The sequencing input was PBMCs or T cells enriched from blood (not recorded which). V is TRBV19 and J is TRBJ1-1; possibly TRBD1 for D (6 bases). The TCR was taken from a woman in her forties who had recovered from COVID-19. The CDR3 region is CASTKHREITEAFF. CDR3 DNA: TGTGCCAGTACTAAACACAGGGAAATCACTGAAGCTTTCTTT.